This TCR beta chain was captured by sequencing in a study of blood T cell repertoires in COVID-19 (dated by TCRdb to the early 2020s). Turning to the overall study: The collaborator samples originated in the United States, Italy and Spain and spanned the acute and convalescent phases of COVID-19. The material from the prospective study consisted of cDNA or gDNA derived from T cells, B-cell-depleted T cells, or PBMCs. Deeply sampled blood TCRbeta repertoires from subjects exposed to, actively infected with, or recovered from COVID-19 were included in the dataset. A freely available public database, intended as a resource for researchers studying the immune response to SARS-CoV-2, is where the repertoires were released. Samples came from the ongoing ImmuneRACE study (first 160 participants) plus 1,254 subjects from 6 global collaborators. The sample metadata nearly always contained a de-identified subject ID, COVID-19 status, age in years and sex. Where available, HLA class I and class II types were obtained from metadata supplied by the sample provider rather than from assay-based typing.

About this clone itself: Its target antigen remains unknown. Base qualities were left out, and no much larger clone turns up one base away.

General study outcomes and caveats: The quantity of clinical and demographic metadata differed by source and by participant and was supplied without curation.

In Seattle, one collaborating source enrolled patients while the infection was active and tracked those patients longitudinally over the course of disease. Whole blood was collected in K2EDTA tubes by collaborating institutions according to the institutions' own protocols. For TCRbeta analysis, collaborators shipped samples as frozen whole blood, isolated PBMCs, or DNA extracted from either of those sample types. The germline V gene (reference sequence) specifies SEHNR as CDR1 and FQNEAQ as CDR2. Cut back by 7 bases and 1 base, the V and J ends lie 16 bases apart. From its cysteine to its phenylalanine, the CDR3 spans 15 amino acids. The retained sequence is limited to the CDR3, 45 bases, with the frame set at the first base. TCRbeta CDR3 regions were amplified from genomic DNA by means of the immunoSEQ Assay, a bias-controlled multiplex PCR. For the original study's pipeline: Within the assay, amplification of reference gene primers was used to estimate how many nucleated cells each sample contained. To quantify the absolute abundance of each unique TCRbeta CDR3 rearrangement, sequence reads were collapsed and filtered. For each sample, productive Simpson clonality was calculated by taking the square root of Simpson's diversity index across productive rearrangements. Here the immuneACCESS table is served through TCRdb, limited to in-frame sequences with V and J called. Missing clones are a known gap in these copies; in checked studies unresolved V genes cover under half, and the rest lacks a known reason. V, J and clone size were drawn from that table, and D and trimming were deduced from the DNA. The sample has 150,000 to 170,000 clones on record, 80% to 90% of them singletons. Jointly, the top ten make up 7.5% to 8.5% of the sample.

This receptor was obtained from a woman between 55 and 75 years old with COVID-19, enrolled during active disease. Sequencing input: peripheral blood. The chain links TRBV7-9 with TRBJ1-1, with a tentative D gene TRBD1 over 6 matching bases. The sequenced DNA is TGTGCCAGCACCAAATCCGGGACATCGAACACTGAAGCTTTCTTT. Translated, this gives CASTKSGTSNTEAFF.